The rows below give T cell receptor beta chains drawn from one sample of a study of cytomegalovirus exposure and HLA in healthy donors. Sequencing used immunoSEQ multiplex PCR; TCRdb keeps in-frame clones, though not all of them. The table lists 100,000 to 150,000 clones, 70% to 85% of them singletons. What was sequenced was PBMCs. All receptors come from a middle-aged man in good health and CMV-seropositive. Both conserved end residues are part of each CDR3. Fields, in order: J gene, D gene, V gene, clone size, CDR3 DNA, CDR3 protein. The D gene is left open where the match is weak. Where a row states a size, it is once, few, many or the class of an expanded clone; other rows omit it.

j_call: TRBJ1-2
d_call: -
v_call: TRBV13
clone_size: -
cdr3_nt: TGTGCCAGCAGCTCCACTGGGGGGAGGGGTGGCTACACCTTC
cdr3_aa: CASSSTGGRGGYTF

j_call: TRBJ2-5
d_call: -
v_call: TRBV5-1
clone_size: few
cdr3_nt: TGCGCCAGCAGCGCTCAGCAGGGAACGGGCGAGACCCAGTACTTC
cdr3_aa: CASSAQQGTGETQYF

j_call: TRBJ2-7
d_call: -
v_call: TRBV5-1
clone_size: -
cdr3_nt: TGCGCCAGCAGCCGAACTGGACAGCCTAGCGAGCAGTACTTC
cdr3_aa: CASSRTGQPSEQYF

j_call: TRBJ1-3
d_call: -
v_call: TRBV6-1
clone_size: -
cdr3_nt: TGTGCCAGCCAGACAAGTGACATGGGTGGAAACACCATATATTTT
cdr3_aa: CASQTSDMGGNTIYF

j_call: TRBJ2-1
d_call: TRBD1
v_call: TRBV7-2
clone_size: -
cdr3_nt: TGTGCCAGCAGCTTCGACAGGGTATACAATGAGCAGTTCTTC
cdr3_aa: CASSFDRVYNEQFF

j_call: TRBJ1-5
d_call: -
v_call: TRBV27
clone_size: -
cdr3_nt: TGTGCCAGCAGTTTATCCCACAGGGTCGGTCAGCCCCAGCATTTT
cdr3_aa: CASSLSHRVGQPQHF

j_call: TRBJ2-1
d_call: -
v_call: TRBV7-9
clone_size: -
cdr3_nt: TGTTCCAGCAGCTCGTGGACTACTAGGGGATCGGATGAGCAGTTCTTC
cdr3_aa: CSSSSWTTRGSDEQFF

j_call: TRBJ2-3
d_call: TRBD2
v_call: TRBV11-2
clone_size: -
cdr3_nt: TGTGCCAGCAGGTCAAAAGGGACTAGCGGAGGGGATACGCAGTATTTT
cdr3_aa: CASRSKGTSGGDTQYF

j_call: TRBJ2-1
d_call: TRBD2
v_call: TRBV7-2
clone_size: -
cdr3_nt: TGTGCCAGCAGCCCCATGGTACTAGCGGGAGATGAGCAGTTCTTC
cdr3_aa: CASSPMVLAGDEQFF

j_call: TRBJ2-7
d_call: TRBD1
v_call: TRBV6-6
clone_size: -
cdr3_nt: TGTGCCAGCAGTTACTGGGACAGGGTCTACGAGCAGTACTTC
cdr3_aa: CASSYWDRVYEQYF